One sample yielded the 17 T cell receptor beta chains listed below, sequenced in a study of shared clonotypes between healthy human individuals. Using immunoSEQ multiplex PCR, the repertoire was profiled, and TCRdb retains in-frame clones only, with some absent. This repertoire shows roughly 2.2 million clones, about 90% found once; its top ten account for 0.37%. The specimen sequenced was naive CD4+ T cells from PBMCs. Stated subset: CD45RA+ positively selected. All receptors come from a man aged 18-30 years in good health. Some clones in this sample may be carry-over from other donors' samples.

This clone is a singleton in its sample. The rearrangement joins TRBV11-3 to TRBJ2-2, with D tentatively TRBD2 (5 bases). V lost 8 bases and J 4 bases, leaving 11 bases between the germline ends. The CDR3 sequence is 13 residues long. Germline CDR1 is SGHNT and CDR2 is YENEEA. The CDR3 loop reads CASGLASTGELFF. Here the CDR3 DNA reads TGTGCCAGCGGTTTAGCGTCCACCGGGGAGCTGTTTTTT.

The CDR3 reads CSVARVGETQYF. In DNA form, the CDR3 reads TGCAGCGTTGCCAGGGTCGGGGAGACCCAGTACTTC. The rearrangement joins TRBV29-1 to TRBJ2-5; a possible D gene is TRBD1 (5 bases). Trimming cost V 4 bases and J 5 bases, with 11 bases left between them. The length of the CDR3 is 12 residues. Germline CDR1 SQVTM, CDR2 ANQGSEA.

V is TRBV7-8 and J is TRBJ2-2, with D possibly called TRBD1 or TRBD2 (5 bases each). The germline V gene has CDR1 SGHVS and CDR2 FQNEAQ. The CDR3 length is 14 residues. V lost 6 bases and J 4 bases, leaving 12 bases between the germline ends. This CDR3 is CASSFGGATGELFF. The CDR3 DNA follows: TGTGCCAGCAGTTTTGGGGGTGCCACCGGGGAGCTGTTTTTT.

This sequence joins TRBV30 and TRBJ2-7; D is ambiguous. V lost 1 base and J 2 bases, leaving 6 bases between the germline ends. The CDR3 covers 12 residues. Germline assignment: CDR1 GTSNPN and CDR2 SVGIG (reference sequence). DNA of the CDR3: TGTGCCTGGAGTGCACAGACCTACGAGCAGTACTTC. Translating it yields CAWSAQTYEQYF.

The CDR3 loop is CASTRTSGNYNEQFF. The CDR3 DNA is TGTGCCAGTACCCGGACTAGCGGGAACTACAATGAGCAGTTCTTC. This chain connects TRBV6-1 to TRBJ2-1, with 12 nucleotides matching TRBD2. The germline gives CDR1 MNHNS, CDR2 SASEGT. CDR3 size: 15 residues. With V trimmed by 9 bases and J by 3 bases, 6 bases remained unmatched.

The V call is TRBV28, the J call TRBJ1-5; possibly TRBD1 for D (6 bases). Trimming cost V 7 bases and J 1 base, with 14 bases left between them. Germline V gene sequence: CDR1 MDHEN, CDR2 SYDVKM. The CDR3 sequence is 15 residues long. CDR3 DNA sequence: TGTGCCAGCAAGACTGGCGGACAGAGCAATCAGCCCCAGCATTTT. Encoded protein: CASKTGGQSNQPQHF.

The chain uses TRBV28 and TRBJ1-5; D remains unclear. The length of the CDR3 is 15 residues. The V gene's germline CDR1 is MDHEN and CDR2 SYDVKM. V was clipped by 5 bases and J by 3 bases, with 14 bases between them. This chain's CDR3 is CASSRRGSLNQPQHF. The DNA for the CDR3 is TGTGCCAGCAGTCGGCGGGGTTCCCTCAATCAGCCCCAGCATTTT.

Comments on this clone: This sample includes further DNA sequences coding for the same CDR3. The chain combines TRBV18 with TRBJ1-5; D gene unclear. Trimming took off 3 bases at V and 5 bases at J, with 11 bases between the two ends. This CDR3 has 14 residues. Germline CDR1 and CDR2: KGHSH and LQKENI. CDR3 bases: TGTGCCAGCTCACCTGGGTCCTCAGATCAGCCCCAGCATTTT. The encoded protein is CASSPGSSDQPQHF.

This clone was observed a single time. The genes are TRBV4-1 and TRBJ1-5; D is undetermined. The CDR3 contains 15 residues. The V and J ends lost 0 bases and 6 bases respectively, with 12 bases between them. CDR1 is MGHRA and CDR2 is YSYEKL in the germline V gene. For the CDR3, the DNA is TGCGCCAGCAGCCAAGATGAGGGTAGAGGTCAGCCCCAGCATTTT. As protein: CASSQDEGRGQPQHF.

The chain has TRBV5-1 and TRBJ2-7, with D perhaps TRBD2 (6 bases). This CDR3 has 15 amino acids. Between the trimmed V and J ends, which lost 0 bases and 2 bases, there was a span of 12 bases. The germline CDR1 and CDR2 sequences are SGHRS and YFSETQ. CDR3 in amino acids: CASSLVTSSTYEQYF. DNA for the CDR3: TGCGCCAGCAGCTTGGTTACTAGCAGTACCTACGAGCAGTACTTC. Supplemented by reference TRBV5-1 and TRBJ2-7, the full variable domain reads KAGVTQTPRYLIKTRGQQVTLSCSPISGHRSVSWYQQTPGQGLQFLFEYFSETQRNKGNFPGRFSGRQFSNSRSEMNVSTLELGDSALYLCASSLVTSSTYEQYFGPGTRLTVT.

As to this clone: Other DNA sequences in this sample translate to the same CDR3. The chain employs TRBV28 and TRBJ1-2; D not resolved. From germline, CDR1 is MDHEN and CDR2 SYDVKM. This CDR3 contains 12 residues. V was pared by 1 base and J by 5 bases, with 5 bases between. CDR3 residues: CASSLSGYGYTF. The CDR3 region has the DNA TGTGCCAGCAGTTTATCTGGGTATGGCTACACCTTC.

As for this clone: Other nucleotide sequences in the sample specify the same CDR3. The chain recombines TRBV7-9 with TRBJ1-3, with D unresolved. The CDR3 extends over 14 amino acids. Looked up from germline, CDR1 is SEHNR and CDR2 is FQNEAQ (reference sequence). Trimming took 4 bases from V and 1 from J, leaving 8 bases between them. CDR3: CASSSRGSGNTIYF. The DNA for the CDR3 is TGTGCCAGCAGCTCCCGGGGTTCTGGAAACACCATATATTTT.

The rearrangement links TRBV5-4 to TRBJ1-1, with D possibly being TRBD1 (6 bases). The V and J ends lost 4 bases and 5 bases respectively, with 15 bases between them. The CDR3 extends over 14 amino acids. Germline V CDR1 and CDR2: SGHNT, YYREEE (reference sequence). The CDR3 DNA sequence: TGTGCCAGCAGCCCGGGGGGGCCCTTAACTGAAGCTTTCTTT. Protein: CASSPGGPLTEAFF.

V gene TRBV9 combines with J gene TRBJ2-3; D is unclear. This CDR3 is 16 amino acids long. V lost 4 bases and J lost 0, with 15 bases in between. Looked up from germline, CDR1 is SGDLS and CDR2 is YYNGEE. Written as DNA, the CDR3 is TGTGCCAGCAGCCCTCGGACGCTCACTAGCACAGATACGCAGTATTTT. Protein product: CASSPRTLTSTDTQYF.

The J gene is TRBJ1-5, the V gene TRBV2; TRBD1 might be the D (5 bases). There are 14 residues in the CDR3. Looked up from germline, CDR1 is SNHLY and CDR2 is FYNNEI. The V gene lost 6 bases and the J gene lost 7 bases, with 16 bases spanning the gap. Here the CDR3 DNA reads TGTGCCAGCAGGAGAGAGGGGCGGAGGCAGCCCCAGCATTTT. It encodes CASRREGRRQPQHF. Supplemented by reference TRBV2 and TRBJ1-5, the full variable domain reads EPEVTQTPSHQVTQMGQEVILRCVPISNHLYFYWYRQILGQKVEFLVSFYNNEISEKSEIFDDQFSVERPDGSNFTLKIRSTKLEDSAMYFCASRREGRRQPQHFGDGTRLSIL.

The chain combines TRBV9 with TRBJ1-5; D is uncertain. Germline V gives CDR1 SGDLS, CDR2 YYNGEE. CDR3 length: 19 amino acids. V dropped 0 bases and J dropped 0 bases, with 19 bases sitting between them. CDR3: CASSVGASPADYSNQPQHF. Written as DNA, the CDR3 is TGTGCCAGCAGCGTAGGAGCGTCCCCTGCCGATTATAGCAATCAGCCCCAGCATTTT.

The V gene is TRBV5-3, the J gene TRBJ2-7; weak D call: TRBD2 (6 bases). TRBV5-3 is known as an ORF, though its function is uncertain. CDR3 length: 15 amino acids. V gave up 0 bases and J gave up 2 bases, with 12 bases separating them. CDR3 region: CARSLEPGATYEQYF. The CDR3 region has the DNA TGTGCCAGAAGCTTGGAGCCGGGAGCCACCTACGAGCAGTACTTC.